This T cell receptor (beta chain) appears in the sequencing data of a study of identical twins. TCRdb fed the 5' RACE reads into MiXCR, producing one record per CDR3 protein. Of about 190,000 distinct CDR3 sequences in the sample, more than 15% were seen once. This clonotype was counted only a few times. Germline V gene sequence: CDR1 MNHEY, CDR2 SVGEGT. V was pared by 7 bases and J by 9 bases, with 19 bases between. The CDR3 has 14 residues. These data were likewise used in another study, on T cells expressing NK-cell markers. That work states: In several donors, dominant clonotypes made up about 25-65% of CD3+CD56-NKG2C+ cells.

This clonotype originated in a woman under 30 in good health. The specimen was CD8+ T cells sorted from blood. The genes are TRBV6-2 or TRBV6-3 and TRBJ2-1; tentative D call: TRBD2 (6 bases). In DNA form, the CDR3 reads TGTGCCAGCACCAACGTTATTAGCGGAGCTGAGCAGTTCTTC. Translation: CASTNVISGAEQFF.